This TCR beta chain was captured in a study of tumor and adjacent non-tumor tissue in lung cancer. No cell sorting was done before RNA was extracted from the tissue. The normal lung tissue was taken more than 3 cm from the tumor edge. The CDR3 covers 17 residues. The ends were cut back, 0 bases at V and 1 base at J, with 15 bases in the middle. CDR1 is LGHNA, CDR2 YNFKEQ, per germline. The table lists this clonotype with many counts. The library came from three nested PCR rounds adapted from ARM-PCR protocols. TCRdb fed the multiplex PCR reads into MiXCR, producing one record per CDR3 protein. Among some 100,000 distinct CDR3 sequences, over 55% were seen once, and the ten largest hold roughly 19%.

The J gene is TRBJ1-1, the V gene TRBV4-2; D remains ambiguous. The source of this sequence is a man between 60 and 70 years old with non-small cell lung cancer. The sequencing sample was made of distant non-tumor lung tissue. The CDR3 DNA reads TGTGCCAGCAGCCAAGATCGCATCAGAGGGAAGAACACTGAAGCTTTCTTT. Amino acid sequence: CASSQDRIRGKNTEAFF.